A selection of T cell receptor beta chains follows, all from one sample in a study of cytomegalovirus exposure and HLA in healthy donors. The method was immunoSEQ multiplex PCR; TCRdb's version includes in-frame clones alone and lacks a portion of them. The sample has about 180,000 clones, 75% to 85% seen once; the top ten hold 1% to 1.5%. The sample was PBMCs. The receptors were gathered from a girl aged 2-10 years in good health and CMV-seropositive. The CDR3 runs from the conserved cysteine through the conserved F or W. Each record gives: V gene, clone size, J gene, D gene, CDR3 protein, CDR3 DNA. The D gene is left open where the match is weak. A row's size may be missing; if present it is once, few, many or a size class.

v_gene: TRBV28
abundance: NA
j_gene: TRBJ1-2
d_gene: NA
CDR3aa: CASSWNAGAYGYTF
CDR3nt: TGTGCCAGCAGTTGGAATGCAGGGGCCTATGGCTACACCTTC

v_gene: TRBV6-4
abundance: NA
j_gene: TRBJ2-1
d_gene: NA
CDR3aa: CASSEAGFYNEQFF
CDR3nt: TGTGCCAGCAGTGAAGCCGGGTTCTACAATGAGCAGTTCTTC

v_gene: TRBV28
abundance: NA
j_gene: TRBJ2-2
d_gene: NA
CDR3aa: CASSRQIPAANTGELFF
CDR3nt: TGTGCCAGCAGTCGACAGATTCCCGCCGCGAACACCGGGGAGCTGTTTTTT

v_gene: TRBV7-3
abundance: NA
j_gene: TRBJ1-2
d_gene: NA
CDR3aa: CASSPQPLNGITF
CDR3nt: TGTGCCAGCAGCCCGCAACCCTTGAATGGCATCACCTTC

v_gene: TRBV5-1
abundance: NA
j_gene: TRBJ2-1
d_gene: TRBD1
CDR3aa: CASSLRTGGRGNEQFF
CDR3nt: TGCGCCAGCAGCCTCCGGACAGGGGGTCGAGGCAATGAGCAGTTCTTC

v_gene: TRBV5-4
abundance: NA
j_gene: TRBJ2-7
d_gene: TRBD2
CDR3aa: CASSLSTSGSNEQYF
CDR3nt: TGTGCCAGCAGCTTGTCGACTAGCGGGAGTAATGAGCAGTACTTC

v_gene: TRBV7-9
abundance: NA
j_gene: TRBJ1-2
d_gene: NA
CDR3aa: CASSSRGYTF
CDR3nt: TGTGCCAGCAGCTCCAGGGGCTACACCTTC

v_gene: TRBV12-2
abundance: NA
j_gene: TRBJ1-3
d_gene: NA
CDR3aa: CASRCRGNTIYF
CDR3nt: TGTGCAAGTCGCTGTCGGGGAAACACCATATATTTT

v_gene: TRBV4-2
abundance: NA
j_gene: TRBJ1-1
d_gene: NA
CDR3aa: CASSQDVLNTEAFF
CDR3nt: TGTGCCAGCAGCCAAGACGTCCTGAACACTGAAGCTTTCTTT

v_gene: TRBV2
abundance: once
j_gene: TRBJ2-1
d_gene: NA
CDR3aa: CASSSGGSYNEQFF
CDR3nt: TGTGCCAGTTCATCCGGCGGCTCCTACAATGAGCAGTTCTTC

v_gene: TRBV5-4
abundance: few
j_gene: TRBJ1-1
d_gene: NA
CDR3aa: CASSLETGTEAFF
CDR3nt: TGTGCCAGCAGCTTGGAGACGGGCACTGAAGCTTTCTTT

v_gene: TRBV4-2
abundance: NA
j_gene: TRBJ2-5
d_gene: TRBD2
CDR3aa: CASSLGGTPVVTQYF
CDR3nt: TGTGCCAGCAGCTTGGGAGGGACCCCCGTGGTGACCCAGTACTTC

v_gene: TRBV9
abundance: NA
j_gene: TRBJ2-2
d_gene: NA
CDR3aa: CASSVLRGRTGELFF
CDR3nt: TGTGCCAGCAGCGTACTCAGGGGGAGGACCGGGGAGCTGTTTTTT

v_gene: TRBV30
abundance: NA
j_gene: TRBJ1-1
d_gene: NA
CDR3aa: CAWSFSRDTEAFF
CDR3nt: TGTGCCTGGAGTTTCTCAAGAGACACTGAAGCTTTCTTT

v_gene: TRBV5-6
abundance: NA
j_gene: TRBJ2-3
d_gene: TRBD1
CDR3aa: CASSFKGGGDTQYF
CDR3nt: TGTGCCAGCAGCTTCAAAGGGGGCGGAGATACGCAGTATTTT

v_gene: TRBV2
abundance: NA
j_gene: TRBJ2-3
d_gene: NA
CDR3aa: CASLGLITDTQYF
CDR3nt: TGTGCCAGCCTAGGACTAATCACAGATACGCAGTATTTT

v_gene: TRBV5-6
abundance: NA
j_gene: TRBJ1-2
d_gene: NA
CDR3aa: CASMADSSYGYTF
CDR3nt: TGTGCCAGCATGGCCGACAGTAGTTATGGCTACACCTTC

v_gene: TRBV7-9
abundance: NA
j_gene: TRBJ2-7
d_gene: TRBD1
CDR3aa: CASSPTWTGGLSYEQYF
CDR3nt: TGTGCCAGCAGCCCGACCTGGACAGGAGGATTATCCTACGAGCAGTACTTC

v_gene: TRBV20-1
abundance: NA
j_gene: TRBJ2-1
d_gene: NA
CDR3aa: CSANADNEQFF
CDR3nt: TGCAGTGCTAACGCGGACAATGAGCAGTTCTTC

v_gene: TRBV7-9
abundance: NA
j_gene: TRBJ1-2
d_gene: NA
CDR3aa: CASSLGETGYTF
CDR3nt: TGTGCCAGCAGCTTAGGGGAGACTGGCTACACCTTC

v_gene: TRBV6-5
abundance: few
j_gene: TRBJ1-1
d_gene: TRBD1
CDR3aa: CASSYSSGQATLEAFF
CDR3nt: TGTGCCAGCAGTTACTCGTCAGGACAGGCCACACTTGAAGCTTTCTTT

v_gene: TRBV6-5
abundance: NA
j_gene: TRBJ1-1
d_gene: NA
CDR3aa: CASSFNNRVLNTEAFF
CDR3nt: TGTGCCAGCAGTTTCAACAACAGGGTCCTGAACACTGAAGCTTTCTTT

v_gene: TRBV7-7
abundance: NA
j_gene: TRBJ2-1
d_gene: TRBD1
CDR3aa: CASSRGQGSYNEQFF
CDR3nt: TGTGCTAGCAGCCGGGGACAGGGCTCCTACAATGAGCAGTTCTTC

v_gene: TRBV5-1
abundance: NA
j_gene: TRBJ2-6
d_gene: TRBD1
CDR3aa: CASSLGRGPGANVLTF
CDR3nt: TGCGCCAGCAGCTTGGGAAGGGGGCCGGGGGCCAACGTCCTGACTTTC

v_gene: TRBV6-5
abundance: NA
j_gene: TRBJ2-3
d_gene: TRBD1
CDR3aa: CASSYSTGGGHTQYF
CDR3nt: TGTGCCAGCAGTTACTCGACAGGGGGTGGCCATACGCAGTATTTT

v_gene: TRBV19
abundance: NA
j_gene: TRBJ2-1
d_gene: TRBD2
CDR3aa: CASTLLAGIGDNEQFF
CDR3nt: TGTGCCAGTACCTTACTAGCGGGAATTGGAGACAATGAGCAGTTCTTC

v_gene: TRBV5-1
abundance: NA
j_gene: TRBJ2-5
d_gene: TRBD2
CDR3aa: CASSSAWGGTQYF
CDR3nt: TGCGCCAGCAGTAGCGCGTGGGGGGGGACCCAGTACTTC

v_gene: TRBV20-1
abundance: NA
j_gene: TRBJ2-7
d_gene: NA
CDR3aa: CSASRAYEQYF
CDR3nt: TGCAGTGCTAGTCGGGCCTACGAGCAGTACTTC

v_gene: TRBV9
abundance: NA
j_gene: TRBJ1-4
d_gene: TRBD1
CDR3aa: CASSVATGGVEKLFF
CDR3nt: TGTGCCAGCAGCGTAGCTACAGGGGGGGTTGAAAAACTGTTTTTT